This T cell receptor beta chain is from a study of post-analysis software for immune sequencing data. Overall study context: The cohort encompassed relapsing-remitting, secondary progressive and progressive-relapsing multiple sclerosis disease courses. Points from the study as a whole: Analysis by F measure revealed that same-batch samples clustered strongly together. Versus controls, multiple sclerosis patients showed significantly lower diversity (normalized Chao1).

Turning to this clonotype: The antigen remains undetermined.

Every TCR beta cDNA library bore unique molecular identifiers. When about 0.95 to 10 million T cells were used, they gave hundreds of thousands of cDNA molecules. Using its own MiXCR run on the PCR reads, TCRdb lists one record per CDR3 protein. Seen here are 500,000 to 600,000 distinct CDR3 sequences, roughly 40% observed once, and the top ten hold about 1.8%. Source material: blood. This TCR was recovered from a girl between 10 and 17 years old with multiple sclerosis.

This CDR3 is CASSYRTSGRRKETQYF. The CDR3 coding sequence is TGTGCCAGCAGTTACCGGACTAGCGGGAGAAGAAAGGAGACCCAGTACTTC. The chain recombines TRBV12-3 or TRBV12-4 with TRBJ2-5; 13 bases are shared with TRBD2. After removal of 4 bases from V and 5 bases from J, the junction contained 10 bases not matched to a gene. The CDR3 loop spans 17 amino acids.